This record covers a single T cell receptor beta chain. Its target antigen remains unknown. No base qualities exist here, and no much larger clone lies one base off it. Instrument used: Illumina NovaSeq 6000. Using 5'RACE with constant-segment primers, TCRalpha and TCRbeta cDNA libraries were constructed, with sample barcodes and unique molecular identifiers added in the process. RNA was extracted from every sample with Trizol reagent. The libraries were amplified in two PCR steps, and the second step added a second sample barcode and Illumina TruSeq adapters. Sequencing of libraries was performed on an Illumina NovaSeq with 2 x 150 bp paired-end reads. In the source study's methods: With migec v1.2.7, reads were demultiplexed and then collapsed into UMI-guided consensus sequences. Using mixcr v2.1.11, UMI consensuses were aligned to TRA and TRB V and J templates and then assembled into clonotypes. Clonotypes were classified as expanded or contracted when called significant by both edgeR and NoisET, with noise models trained on biological replicates. For edgeR calls, a false discovery rate-adjusted p below 0.01 and a log2 fold-change threshold of 1 were applied. As an exploratory analysis of dynamics, max-normalized trajectories of the 1000 most abundant clonotypes were examined by PCA with hierarchical clustering. Separately sequenced CD4+ and CD8+ repertoires were used to assign a CD4 or CD8 phenotype to each responding clone. TCRdb applied fastp at Q25 and MiXCR to the public reads, then kept only in-frame beta chains. Here each entry gathers all rows of one CDR3 protein and keeps the most common genes and DNA. TCRdb, rather than the study authors, made the V and J calls. This sample comprises hundreds of thousands of distinct CDR3 sequences, roughly 23% of them detected only once. The ten largest clones add up to approximately 13% of the sample.

The germline V gene (reference sequence) gives CDR1 as SEHNR and CDR2 as FQNEAQ. The cysteine opens and the phenylalanine closes a CDR3 of 18 amino acids. Solely the CDR3 DNA is kept, with 54 bases framed from the first base. Clipping removes 5 bases from V and 5 bases from J, with 16 as the unmatched junction base count. This record comes from a study of T-cell memory formation after mild COVID-19 (dated by TCRdb to the early 2020s). About the study as a whole: TCR sequence clusters from the two donors were found to be largely donor specific. T-cell clones expanding and contracting after mild COVID-19 in a couple of donors were tracked by longitudinal TCRalpha and TCRbeta repertoire sequencing. The cohort comprised two young, previously healthy adult volunteers, one female and one male. On the study overall, not on this receptor specifically: The detection of some responding clones in pre-infection memory suggests that pre-existing cross-reactive memory T cells joined the SARS-CoV-2 response. SARS-CoV-2 specificity of the second-wave clones peaking on day 37 was not confirmed. Clones contracting from day 15 to 85 had balanced CD4/CD8 phenotypes, while a second wave expanding from day 15 to 37 was biased towards CD4+. Contracting CD4+ clones were located mainly in the CM and EM memory subsets, whereas CD8+ clones were found to be enriched in EMRA. Only two mild cases were covered in the study, and larger cohorts including severe cases with pre-infection samples were considered necessary.

Ficoll-Paque density gradient centrifugation was used to isolate PBMCs. The sequence derives from an adult woman who had mild COVID-19 (a few samples of this study predate the infection). The sample titles of this study are shuffled in the database, so cell type and time point are left out; the donor was told from shared clones. The sample consisted of PBMCs or a T cell subset sorted from them (not recorded which). The chain employs TRBV7-9 and TRBJ2-1; TRBD2 agrees with 9 junctional bases. CDR3 region: CASSRKKELSGGDNEQFF. The DNA sequence is given as TGTGCCAGCAGCCGTAAGAAAGAACTTAGCGGGGGAGACAATGAGCAGTTCTTC.